These 2 T cell receptor beta chains came from one sample sequenced in a study of Ad26.COV2.S vaccination and SARS-CoV-2 variants. Only in-frame clones appear in the TCRdb table, and some are missing; sequencing was by immunoSEQ multiplex PCR. The sample consists of about 350,000 clones, around nine tenths of them appearing once. Treatment specified: roughly 18 received Ad26.COV2.S at low or high dose, single or two shots; about 5 received placebo; per-sample allocation not given. Samples analyzed were those drawn on day 63 after the first vaccine or placebo injection. The starting material was peripheral blood, obtained in a trial of Ad26.COV2.S vaccine versus placebo. The receptors were sampled from a person between 18 and 65 years old who received the Ad26.COV2.S COVID-19 vaccine or a placebo.

The rearrangement joins TRBV2 to TRBJ1-2; 7 nucleotides agree with TRBD1. The germline gives CDR1 SNHLY, CDR2 FYNNEI. This CDR3 comprises 15 residues. The junction had 10 bases not matched to a gene; V was cut back by 5 bases and J by 4 bases. DNA of the CDR3: TGTGCCAGCAGTCTGACGGGACAGAGGGGCTATGGCTACACCTTC. Translated: CASSLTGQRGYGYTF.

The rearrangement uses TRBV4-1 and TRBJ1-5; tentatively, D is TRBD1 (5 bases). Germline CDR1 reads MGHRA; CDR2 reads YSYEKL. This CDR3 has 14 residues. V was trimmed by 4 bases and J by 4 bases, leaving 11 bases between them. The DNA for the CDR3 is TGCGCCAGCAGCCCAGCTCAGGGAAATCAGCCCCAGCATTTT. It yields the protein CASSPAQGNQPQHF.